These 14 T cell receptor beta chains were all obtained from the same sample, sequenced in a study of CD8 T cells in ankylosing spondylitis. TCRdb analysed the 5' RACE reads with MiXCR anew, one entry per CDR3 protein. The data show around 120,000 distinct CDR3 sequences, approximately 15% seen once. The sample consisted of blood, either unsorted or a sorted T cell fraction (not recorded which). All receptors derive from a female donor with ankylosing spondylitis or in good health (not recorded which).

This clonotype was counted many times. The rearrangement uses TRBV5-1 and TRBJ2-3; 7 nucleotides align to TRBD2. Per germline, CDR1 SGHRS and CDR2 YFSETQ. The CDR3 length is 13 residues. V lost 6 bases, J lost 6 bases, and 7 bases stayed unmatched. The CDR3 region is CASNERGWDTQYF. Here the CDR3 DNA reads TGCGCCAGCAATGAGCGGGGATGGGATACGCAGTATTTT.

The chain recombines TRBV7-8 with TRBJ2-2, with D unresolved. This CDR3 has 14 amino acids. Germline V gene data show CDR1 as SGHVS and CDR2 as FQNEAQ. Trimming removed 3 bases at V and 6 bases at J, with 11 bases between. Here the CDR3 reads CASSLLGGAGELFF. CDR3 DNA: TGTGCCAGCAGCTTGCTGGGTGGAGCCGGGGAGCTGTTTTTT.

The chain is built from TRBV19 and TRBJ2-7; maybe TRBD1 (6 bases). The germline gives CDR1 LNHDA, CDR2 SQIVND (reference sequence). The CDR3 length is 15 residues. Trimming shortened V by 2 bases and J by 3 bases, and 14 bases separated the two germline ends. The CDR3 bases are TGTGCCAGTAGTATATCAGGGGTCGCTGGCTACGAGCAGTACTTC. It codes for CASSISGVAGYEQYF.

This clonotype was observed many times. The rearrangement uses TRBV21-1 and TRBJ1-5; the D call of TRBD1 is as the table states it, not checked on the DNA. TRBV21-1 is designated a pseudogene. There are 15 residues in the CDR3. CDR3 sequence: CASSESDRGSQPQHF. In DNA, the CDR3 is TGTGCCAGCAGCGAGTCGGACAGGGGAAGCCAGCCCCAGCATTTT.

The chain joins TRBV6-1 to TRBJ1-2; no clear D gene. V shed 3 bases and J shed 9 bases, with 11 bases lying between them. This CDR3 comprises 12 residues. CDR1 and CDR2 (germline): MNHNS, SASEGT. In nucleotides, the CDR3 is TGTGCCAGCAGTGACGGCTTCGGGAGCTACACCTTC. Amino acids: CASSDGFGSYTF.

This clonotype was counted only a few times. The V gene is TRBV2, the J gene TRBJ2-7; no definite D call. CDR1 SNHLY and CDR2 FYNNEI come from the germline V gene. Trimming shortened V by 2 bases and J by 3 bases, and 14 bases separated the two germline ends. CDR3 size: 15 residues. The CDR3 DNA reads TGTGCCAGCAGTGAATATGGCGCCGGTGACTACGAGCAGTACTTC. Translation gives CASSEYGAGDYEQYF.

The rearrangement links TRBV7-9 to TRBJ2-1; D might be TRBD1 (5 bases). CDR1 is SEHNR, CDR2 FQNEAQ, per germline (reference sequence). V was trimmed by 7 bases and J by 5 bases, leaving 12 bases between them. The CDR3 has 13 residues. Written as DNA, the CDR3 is TGTGCCAGCAACGTTGGACACCACAATGAGCAGTTCTTC. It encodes CASNVGHHNEQFF.

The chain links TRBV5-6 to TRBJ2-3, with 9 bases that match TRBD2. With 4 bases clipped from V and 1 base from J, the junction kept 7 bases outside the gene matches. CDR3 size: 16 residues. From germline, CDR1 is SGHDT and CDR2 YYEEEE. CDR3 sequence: CASSTERGVGTDTQYF. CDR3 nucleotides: TGTGCCAGCAGCACAGAGCGGGGGGTGGGCACAGATACGCAGTATTTT.

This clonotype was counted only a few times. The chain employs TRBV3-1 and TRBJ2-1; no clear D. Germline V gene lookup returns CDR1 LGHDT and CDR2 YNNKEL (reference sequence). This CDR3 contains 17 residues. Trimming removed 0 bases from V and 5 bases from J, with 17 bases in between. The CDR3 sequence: CASSQDMVERTDNEQFF. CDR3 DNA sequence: TGTGCCAGCAGCCAAGATATGGTAGAGCGTACCGACAATGAGCAGTTCTTC.

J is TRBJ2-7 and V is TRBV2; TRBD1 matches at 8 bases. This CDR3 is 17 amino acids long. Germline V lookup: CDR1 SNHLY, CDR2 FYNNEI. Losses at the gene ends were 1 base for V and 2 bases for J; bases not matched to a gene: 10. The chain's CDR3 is CASSEVATGVQTYEQYF. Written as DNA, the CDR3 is TGTGCCAGCAGTGAAGTGGCGACAGGGGTCCAAACCTACGAGCAGTACTTC. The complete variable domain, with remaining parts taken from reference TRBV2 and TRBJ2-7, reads EPEVTQTPSHQVTQMGQEVILRCVPISNHLYFYWYRQILGQKVEFLVSFYNNEISEKSEIFDDQFSVERPDGSNFTLKIRSTKLEDSAMYFCASSEVATGVQTYEQYFGPGTRLTVT.

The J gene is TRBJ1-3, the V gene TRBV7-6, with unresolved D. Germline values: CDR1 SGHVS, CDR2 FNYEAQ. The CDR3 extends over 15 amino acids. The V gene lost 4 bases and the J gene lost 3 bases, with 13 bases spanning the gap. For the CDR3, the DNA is TGTGCCAGCAGCTCCAGCCCACTAAGTGGAAACACCATATATTTT. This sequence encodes CASSSSPLSGNTIYF.

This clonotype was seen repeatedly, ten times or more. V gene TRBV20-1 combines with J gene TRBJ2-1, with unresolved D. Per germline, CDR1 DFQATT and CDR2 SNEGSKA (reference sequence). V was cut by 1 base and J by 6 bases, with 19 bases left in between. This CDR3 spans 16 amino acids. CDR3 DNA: TGCAGTGCTAGAGGCTCCGTTACCGTCCCAATCAATGAGCAGTTCTTC. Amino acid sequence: CSARGSVTVPINEQFF.

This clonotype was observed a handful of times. CDR3 DNA sequence: TGCAGTGCTAGAGGGAGCGCCGGGGAGCTGTTTTTT. This codes for CSARGSAGELFF. The rearrangement uses TRBV20-1 and TRBJ2-2, with D unresolved. CDR1 and CDR2 (germline): DFQATT, SNEGSKA (reference sequence). CDR3 length: 12 residues. The ends were cut back, 1 base at V and 6 bases at J, with 6 bases in the middle.

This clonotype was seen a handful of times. The CDR3 sequence: CATSSGQNTDTQYF. The DNA for the CDR3 is TGTGCCACCAGCAGCGGACAGAACACAGATACGCAGTATTTT. The genes are TRBV15 and TRBJ2-3; D is possibly TRBD1 (6 bases). Germline V gene sequence: CDR1 LNHNV, CDR2 YYDKDF (reference sequence). V dropped 3 bases and J dropped 2 bases, with 9 bases sitting between them. The CDR3 totals 14 residues.